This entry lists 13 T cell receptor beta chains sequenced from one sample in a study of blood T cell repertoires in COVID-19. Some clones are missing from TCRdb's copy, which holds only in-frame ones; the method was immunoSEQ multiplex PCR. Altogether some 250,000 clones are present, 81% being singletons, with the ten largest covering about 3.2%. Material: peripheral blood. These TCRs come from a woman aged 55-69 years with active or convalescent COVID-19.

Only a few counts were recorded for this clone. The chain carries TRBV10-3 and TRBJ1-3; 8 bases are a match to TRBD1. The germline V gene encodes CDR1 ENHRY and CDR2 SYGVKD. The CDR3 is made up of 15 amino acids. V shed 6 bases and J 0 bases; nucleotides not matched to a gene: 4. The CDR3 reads CAISHDRGSGNTIYF. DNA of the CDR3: TGTGCCATCAGCCACGACAGGGGCTCTGGAAACACCATATATTTT.

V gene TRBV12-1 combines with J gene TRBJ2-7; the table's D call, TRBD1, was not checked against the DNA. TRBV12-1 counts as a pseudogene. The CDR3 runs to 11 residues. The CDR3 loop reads CASSPLSEQYF. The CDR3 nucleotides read TGTGCCAGCAGCCCCCTCAGCGAGCAGTACTTC.

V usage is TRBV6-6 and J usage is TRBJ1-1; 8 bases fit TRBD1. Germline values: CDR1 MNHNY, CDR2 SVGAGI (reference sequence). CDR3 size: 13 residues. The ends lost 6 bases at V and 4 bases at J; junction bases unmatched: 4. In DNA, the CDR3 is TGTGCCAGCAGGATGGGACAGGCCACTGAAGCTTTCTTT. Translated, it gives CASRMGQATEAFF.

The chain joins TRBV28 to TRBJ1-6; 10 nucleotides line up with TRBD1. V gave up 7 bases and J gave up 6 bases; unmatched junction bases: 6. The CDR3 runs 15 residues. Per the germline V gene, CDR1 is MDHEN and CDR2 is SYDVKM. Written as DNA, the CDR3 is TGTGCCAGCAAGACAGGGGGCGTTAGTAATTCACCCCTCCACTTT. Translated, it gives CASKTGGVSNSPLHF.

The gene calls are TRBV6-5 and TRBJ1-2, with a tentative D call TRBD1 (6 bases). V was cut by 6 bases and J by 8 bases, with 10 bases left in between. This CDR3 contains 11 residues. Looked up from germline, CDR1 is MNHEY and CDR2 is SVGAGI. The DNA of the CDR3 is TGTGCCAGCAGCACAGGGAAGGGCTACACCTTC. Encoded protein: CASSTGKGYTF.

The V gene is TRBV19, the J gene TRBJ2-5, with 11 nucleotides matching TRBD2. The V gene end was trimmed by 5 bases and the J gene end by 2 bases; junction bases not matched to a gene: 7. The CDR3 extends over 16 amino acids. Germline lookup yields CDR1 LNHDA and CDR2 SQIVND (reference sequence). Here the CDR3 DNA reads TGTGCCAGTAGTTTCGGGGTAGCGGGGGGGCAAGAGACCCAGTACTTC. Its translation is CASSFGVAGGQETQYF.

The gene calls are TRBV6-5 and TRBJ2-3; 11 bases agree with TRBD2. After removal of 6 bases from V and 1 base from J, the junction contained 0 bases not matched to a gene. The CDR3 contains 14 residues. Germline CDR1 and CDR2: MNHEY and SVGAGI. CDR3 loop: CASRLAGGTDTQYF. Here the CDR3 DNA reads TGTGCCAGCAGACTAGCGGGGGGCACAGATACGCAGTATTTT.

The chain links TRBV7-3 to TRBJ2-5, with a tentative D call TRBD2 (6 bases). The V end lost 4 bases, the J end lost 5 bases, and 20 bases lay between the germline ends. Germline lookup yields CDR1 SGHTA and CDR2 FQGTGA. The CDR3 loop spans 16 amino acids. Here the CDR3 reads CASSCQTGVVQETQYF. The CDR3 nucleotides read TGTGCCAGCAGCTGTCAAACGGGGGTCGTCCAGGAGACCCAGTACTTC. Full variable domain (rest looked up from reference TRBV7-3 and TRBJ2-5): GAGVSQTPSNKVTEKGKYVELRCDPISGHTALYWYRQSLGQGPEFLIYFQGTGAADDSGLPNDRFFAVRPEGSVSTLKIQRTERGDSAVYLCASSCQTGVVQETQYFGPGTRLLVL.

CDR3 sequence: CASSLYGDGYTF. Here the CDR3 DNA reads TGCGCCAGCAGCTTGTACGGAGATGGCTACACCTTC. V and J are TRBV5-1 and TRBJ1-2; no clear D. V gave up 1 base and J gave up 6 bases, with 7 bases separating them. CDR3 size: 12 residues. Germline V CDR1 and CDR2: SGHRS, YFSETQ.

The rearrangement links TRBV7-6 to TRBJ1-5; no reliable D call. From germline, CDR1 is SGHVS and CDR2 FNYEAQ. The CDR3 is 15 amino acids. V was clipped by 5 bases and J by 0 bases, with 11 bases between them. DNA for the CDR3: TGTGCCAGCAGCCAATCACCGGGTAGCAATCAGCCCCAGCATTTT. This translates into CASSQSPGSNQPQHF.

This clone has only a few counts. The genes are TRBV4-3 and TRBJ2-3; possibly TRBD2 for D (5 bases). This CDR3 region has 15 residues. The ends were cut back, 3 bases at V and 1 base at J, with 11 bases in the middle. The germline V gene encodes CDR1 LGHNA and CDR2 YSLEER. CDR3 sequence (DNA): TGCGCCAGCAGCCAGAGGGCGTTCGGCACAGATACGCAGTATTTT. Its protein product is CASSQRAFGTDTQYF.

The CDR3 DNA is TGTGCCAGCTCCGGACAGCTACGTTCTGGAAACACCATATATTTT. Translated, it gives CASSGQLRSGNTIYF. The chain couples TRBV18 to TRBJ1-3; TRBD1 might be the D (6 bases). Trimming shortened V by 6 bases and J by 1 base, and 13 bases separated the two germline ends. Germline V gives CDR1 KGHSH, CDR2 LQKENI. This CDR3 has 15 amino acids.

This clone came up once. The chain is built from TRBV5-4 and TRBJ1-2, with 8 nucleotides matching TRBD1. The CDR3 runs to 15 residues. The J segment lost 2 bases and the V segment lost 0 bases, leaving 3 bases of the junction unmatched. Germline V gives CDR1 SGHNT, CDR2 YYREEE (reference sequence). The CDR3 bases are TGTGCCAGCAGCTTGGCAGGGGGCGGAAACTATGGCTACACCTTC. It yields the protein CASSLAGGGNYGYTF.